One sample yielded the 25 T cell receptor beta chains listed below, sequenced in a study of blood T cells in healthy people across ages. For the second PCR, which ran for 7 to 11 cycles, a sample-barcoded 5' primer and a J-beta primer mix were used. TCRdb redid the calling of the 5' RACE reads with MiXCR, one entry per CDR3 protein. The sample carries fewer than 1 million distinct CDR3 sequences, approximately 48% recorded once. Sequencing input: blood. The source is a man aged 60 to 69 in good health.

The CDR3, as DNA: TGTGCCAGCAGTTCCCCCCGAAGCAGGGGGGGCAGCGATGAAGCTTTCTTT. As protein: CASSSPRSRGGSDEAFF. The V and J genes are TRBV6-2 or TRBV6-3 and TRBJ1-1, with 7 nucleotides matching TRBD1. The V and J ends lost 4 bases and 7 bases, in that order; junction bases with no gene match: 18. Germline loops: CDR1 MNHEY, CDR2 SVGEGT. The CDR3 is made up of 17 amino acids.

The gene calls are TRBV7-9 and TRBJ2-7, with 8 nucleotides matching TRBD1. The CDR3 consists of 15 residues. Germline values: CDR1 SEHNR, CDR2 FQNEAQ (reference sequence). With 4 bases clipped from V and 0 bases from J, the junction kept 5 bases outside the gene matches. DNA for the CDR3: TGTGCCAGCAGCTCGACAGGGGACAGCTCCTACGAGCAGTACTTC. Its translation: CASSSTGDSSYEQYF.

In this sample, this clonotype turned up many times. CDR3 bases: TGCGCCAGCAGCCCTCTCGACAGGAACACCGGGGAGCTGTTTTTT. This translates into CASSPLDRNTGELFF. The V call is TRBV5-1, the J call TRBJ2-2; TRBD1 is a possible D gene (5 bases). Germline V gene sequence: CDR1 SGHRS, CDR2 YFSETQ. This CDR3 spans 15 amino acids. V was cut by 4 bases and J by 1 base, with 11 bases left in between.

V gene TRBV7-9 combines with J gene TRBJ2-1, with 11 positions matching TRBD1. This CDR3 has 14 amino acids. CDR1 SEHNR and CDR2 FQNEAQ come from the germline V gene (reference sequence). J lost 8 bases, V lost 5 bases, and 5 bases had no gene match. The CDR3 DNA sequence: TGTGCCAGCAGCGGACAGGGGGCTTGGGATGAGCAGTTCTTC. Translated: CASSGQGAWDEQFF. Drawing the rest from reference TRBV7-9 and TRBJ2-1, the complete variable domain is DTGVSQNPRHKITKRGQNVTFRCDPISEHNRLYWYRQTLGQGPEFLTYFQNEAQLEKSRLLSDRFSAERPKGSFSTLEIQRTEQGDSAMYLCASSGQGAWDEQFFGPGTRLTVL.

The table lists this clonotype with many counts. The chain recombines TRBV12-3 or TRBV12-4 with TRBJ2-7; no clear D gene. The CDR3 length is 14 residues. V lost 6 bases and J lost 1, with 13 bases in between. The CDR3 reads CASSAGPPSYEQYF. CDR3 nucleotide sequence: TGTGCCAGCAGCGCAGGACCCCCATCCTACGAGCAGTACTTC.

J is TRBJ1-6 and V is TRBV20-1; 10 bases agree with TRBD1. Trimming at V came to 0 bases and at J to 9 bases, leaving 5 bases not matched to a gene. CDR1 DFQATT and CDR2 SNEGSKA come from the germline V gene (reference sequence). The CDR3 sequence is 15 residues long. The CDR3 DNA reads TGCAGTGCTAGAGATGGGACAGGGGTAGGTTCACCCCTCCACTTT. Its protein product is CSARDGTGVGSPLHF.

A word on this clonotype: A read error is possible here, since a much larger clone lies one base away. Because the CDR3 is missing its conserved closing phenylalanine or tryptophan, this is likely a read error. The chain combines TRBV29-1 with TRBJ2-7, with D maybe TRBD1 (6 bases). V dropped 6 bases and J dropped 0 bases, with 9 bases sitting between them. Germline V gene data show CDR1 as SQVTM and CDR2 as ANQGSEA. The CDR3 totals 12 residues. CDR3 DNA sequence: TGCAGCGTCGAGGGGGACTCCTACGAGCAGTACTTA. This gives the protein CSVEGDSYEQYL.

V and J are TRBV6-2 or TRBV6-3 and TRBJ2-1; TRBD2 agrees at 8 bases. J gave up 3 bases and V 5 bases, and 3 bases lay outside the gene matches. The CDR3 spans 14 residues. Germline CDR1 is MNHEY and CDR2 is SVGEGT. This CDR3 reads CASSTSGLYNEQFF. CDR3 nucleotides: TGTGCCAGCAGTACTAGCGGACTCTACAATGAGCAGTTCTTC.

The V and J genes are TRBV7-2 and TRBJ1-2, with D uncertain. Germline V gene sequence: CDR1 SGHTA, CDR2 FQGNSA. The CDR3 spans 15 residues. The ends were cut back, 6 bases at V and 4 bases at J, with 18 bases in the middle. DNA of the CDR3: TGTGCCAGCAGTCCGGACTCCCCTGTCGGCTATGGCTACACCTTC. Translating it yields CASSPDSPVGYGYTF.

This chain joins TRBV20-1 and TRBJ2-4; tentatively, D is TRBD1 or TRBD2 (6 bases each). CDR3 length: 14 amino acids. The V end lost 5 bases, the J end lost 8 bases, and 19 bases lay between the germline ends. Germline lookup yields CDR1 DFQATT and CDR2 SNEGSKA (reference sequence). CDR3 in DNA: TGCAGTGCTTGGCCCTCCTCGGGGGCGGACATTCAGTACTTC. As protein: CSAWPSSGADIQYF.

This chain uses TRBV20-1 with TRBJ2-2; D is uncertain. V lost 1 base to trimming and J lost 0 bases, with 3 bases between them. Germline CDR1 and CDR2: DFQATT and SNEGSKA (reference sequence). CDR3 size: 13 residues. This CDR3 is CSARAANTGELFF. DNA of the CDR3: TGCAGTGCTAGAGCGGCGAACACCGGGGAGCTGTTTTTT.

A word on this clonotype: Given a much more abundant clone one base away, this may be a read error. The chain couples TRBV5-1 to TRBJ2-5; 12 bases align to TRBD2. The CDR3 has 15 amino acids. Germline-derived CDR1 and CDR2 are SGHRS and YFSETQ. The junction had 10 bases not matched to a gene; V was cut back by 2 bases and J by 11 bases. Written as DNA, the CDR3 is TGCGCCAGCAGCTTTCTACTAGCGGGGGGTGATGAGCAGTACTTC. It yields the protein CASSFLLAGGDEQYF.

CDR3 DNA: TGTGCCAGCAGCCGCAGGCAAGGGGGGACAGATACGCAGTATTTT. Translation gives CASSRRQGGTDTQYF. The gene calls are TRBV7-9 and TRBJ2-3, with D perhaps matching TRBD1 or TRBD2 (6 bases each). The CDR3 runs 15 residues. The germline V gene has CDR1 SEHNR and CDR2 FQNEAQ (reference sequence). The germline V and J ends were trimmed by 5 bases and 3 bases, with 15 bases remaining between them. Full variable domain (outside the CDR3, taken from reference TRBV7-9 and TRBJ2-3): DTGVSQNPRHKITKRGQNVTFRCDPISEHNRLYWYRQTLGQGPEFLTYFQNEAQLEKSRLLSDRFSAERPKGSFSTLEIQRTEQGDSAMYLCASSRRQGGTDTQYFGPGTRLTVL.

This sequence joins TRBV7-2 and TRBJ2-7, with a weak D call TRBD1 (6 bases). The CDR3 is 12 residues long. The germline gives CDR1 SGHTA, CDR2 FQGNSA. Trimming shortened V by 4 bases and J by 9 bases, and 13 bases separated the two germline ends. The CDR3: CASSSNRVVQYF. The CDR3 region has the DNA TGTGCCAGCAGCTCGAACAGGGTGGTGCAGTACTTC.

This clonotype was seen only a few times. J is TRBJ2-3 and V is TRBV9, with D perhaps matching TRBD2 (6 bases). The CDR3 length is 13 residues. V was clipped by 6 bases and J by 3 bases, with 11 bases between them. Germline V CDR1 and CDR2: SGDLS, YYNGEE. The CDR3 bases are TGTGCCAGCAATCACGGGGGTACAGATACGCAGTATTTT. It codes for CASNHGGTDTQYF.

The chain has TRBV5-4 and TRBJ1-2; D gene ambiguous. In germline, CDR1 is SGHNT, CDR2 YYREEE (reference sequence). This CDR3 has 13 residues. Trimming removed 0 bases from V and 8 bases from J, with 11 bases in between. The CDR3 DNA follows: TGTGCCAGCAGCTTGGGGCAGCAGAACGGCTACACCTTC. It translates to CASSLGQQNGYTF.

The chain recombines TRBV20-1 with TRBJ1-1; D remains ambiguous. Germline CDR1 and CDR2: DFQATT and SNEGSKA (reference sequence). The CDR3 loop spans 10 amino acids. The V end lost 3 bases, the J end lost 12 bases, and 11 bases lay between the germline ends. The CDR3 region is CSASSTGTFF. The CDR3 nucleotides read TGCAGTGCTAGCTCCACGGGGACTTTCTTT.

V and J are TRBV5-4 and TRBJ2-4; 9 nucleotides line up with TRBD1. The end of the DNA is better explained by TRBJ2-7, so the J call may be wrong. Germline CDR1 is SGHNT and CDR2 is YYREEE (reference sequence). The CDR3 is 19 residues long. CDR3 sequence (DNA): TGTGCCAGCAGCCTCCGCCCGGGACAGGGAGGGTTTGGCGTCTACGAGCAGTACTTC. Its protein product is CASSLRPGQGGFGVYEQYF.

The CDR3 protein is CASSSQAANYGYTF. The CDR3 nucleotides read TGTGCCAGCAGTTCCCAGGCAGCTAACTATGGCTACACCTTC. The chain employs TRBV6-2 or TRBV6-3 and TRBJ1-2; D is unresolved. CDR1 MNHEY and CDR2 SVGEGT come from the germline V gene. The ends were cut back, 4 bases at V and 0 bases at J, with 9 bases in the middle. The CDR3 is 14 amino acids.

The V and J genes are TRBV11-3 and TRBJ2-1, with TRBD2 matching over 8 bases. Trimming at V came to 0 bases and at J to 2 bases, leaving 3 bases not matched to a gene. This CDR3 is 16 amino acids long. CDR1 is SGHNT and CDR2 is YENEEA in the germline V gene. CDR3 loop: CASSLERGGTYNEQFF. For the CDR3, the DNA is TGTGCCAGCAGCTTAGAACGCGGGGGGACCTACAATGAGCAGTTCTTC.

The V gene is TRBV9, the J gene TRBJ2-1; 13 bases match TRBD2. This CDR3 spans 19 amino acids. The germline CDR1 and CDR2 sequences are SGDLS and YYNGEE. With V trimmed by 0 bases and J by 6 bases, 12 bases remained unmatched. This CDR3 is CASSVDRGGGLAGLNEQFF. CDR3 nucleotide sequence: TGTGCCAGCAGCGTAGACAGGGGCGGGGGACTAGCGGGGCTCAATGAGCAGTTCTTC.

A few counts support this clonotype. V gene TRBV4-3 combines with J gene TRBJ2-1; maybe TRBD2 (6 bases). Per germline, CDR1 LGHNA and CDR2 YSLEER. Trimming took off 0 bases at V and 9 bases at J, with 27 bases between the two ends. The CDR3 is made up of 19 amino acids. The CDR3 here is CASSQEAAPGLNTMFEQFF. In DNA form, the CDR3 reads TGCGCCAGCAGCCAAGAAGCGGCGCCGGGACTTAATACAATGTTTGAGCAGTTCTTC.

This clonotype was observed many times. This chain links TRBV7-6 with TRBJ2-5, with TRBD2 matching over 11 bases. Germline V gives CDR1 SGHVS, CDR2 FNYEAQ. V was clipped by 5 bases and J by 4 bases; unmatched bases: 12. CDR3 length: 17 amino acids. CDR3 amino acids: CASSPISGGAVRETQYF. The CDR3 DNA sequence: TGTGCCAGCAGCCCAATTAGCGGGGGGGCCGTTCGAGAGACCCAGTACTTC. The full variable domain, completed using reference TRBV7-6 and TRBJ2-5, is GAGVSQSPRYKVTKRGQDVALRCDPISGHVSLYWYRQALGQGPEFLTYFNYEAQQDKSGLPNDRFSAERPEGSISTLTIQRTEQRDSAMYRCASSPISGGAVRETQYFGPGTRLLVL.

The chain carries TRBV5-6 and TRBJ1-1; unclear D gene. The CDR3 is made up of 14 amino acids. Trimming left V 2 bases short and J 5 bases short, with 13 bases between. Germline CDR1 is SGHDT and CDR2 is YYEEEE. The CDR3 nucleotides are TGTGCCAGCAGCTTCGGGCAGCAAGGAACTGAAGCTTTCTTT. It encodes CASSFGQQGTEAFF.

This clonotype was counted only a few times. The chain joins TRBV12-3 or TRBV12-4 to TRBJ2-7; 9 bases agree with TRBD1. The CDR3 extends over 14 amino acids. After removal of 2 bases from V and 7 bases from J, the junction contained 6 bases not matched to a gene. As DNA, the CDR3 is TGTGCCAGCAGTTTAAGGGACAGGGCGGGTGAGCAGTACTTC. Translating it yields CASSLRDRAGEQYF.